What follows describes a single T cell receptor (beta chain). This record comes from a study of shared T cell receptors in the human thymus. The data were produced by immunoSEQ multiplex PCR, yet TCRdb's version contains in-frame clones alone and is incomplete. This table holds under 700,000 clones, more than 75% found once. The same sample was also used in a study of human thymus T cells. That report notes: The source of the thymus tissue was resections taken during corrective heart surgery.

The clonotype comes from a boy younger than two with a congenital heart defect. Specimen: thymocytes.

In nucleotides, the CDR3 is TGTGCCAGCAGCCAAGCTCCAGGGTTACGATCTGGCTACACCTTC. Translated: CASSQAPGLRSGYTF. The gene calls are TRBV4-2 and TRBJ1-2; perhaps TRBD1 as D (5 bases). V lost 1 base, J lost 7 bases, and 16 bases lay in between. CDR1 and CDR2 from the germline V gene are LGHNA and YNFKEQ. This CDR3 is 15 amino acids long.